One and the same sample provided the 30 T cell receptor beta chains below, sequenced in a study of blood T cells in healthy people across ages. The use of a sample-barcoded 5' primer and a J-beta primer mix characterized a second PCR of roughly 6 to 11 cycles. TCRdb called the 5' RACE reads again in MiXCR, with one record for every CDR3 protein. The sample records some 1.1 million distinct CDR3 sequences, roughly two fifths being singletons. Material: blood. The source is a man in his late teens or twenties in good health.

The gene calls are TRBV6-5 and TRBJ2-5; 10 nucleotides line up with TRBD2. With V trimmed by 2 bases and J by 5 bases, 2 bases remained unmatched. The CDR3 consists of 14 residues. The germline V gene has CDR1 MNHEY and CDR2 SVGAGI. This CDR3 is CASSYQAGGETQYF. As DNA, the CDR3 is TGTGCCAGCAGTTACCAAGCGGGAGGGGAGACCCAGTACTTC.

Here the CDR3 DNA reads TGCGCCAGCAGCCAAACGGTGGCAGCAGTCGTGAACACTGAAGCTTTCTTT. Protein sequence: CASSQTVAAVVNTEAFF. The chain combines TRBV4-1 with TRBJ1-1, with D unresolved. Between the trimmed V and J ends, which lost 2 bases and 0 bases, there was a span of 16 bases. The CDR3 extends over 17 amino acids. The germline CDR1 and CDR2 sequences are MGHRA and YSYEKL.

This sequence joins TRBV7-2 and TRBJ1-1; the D is unclear. Trimming removed 1 base from V and 11 bases from J, with 17 bases in between. CDR1 SGHTA and CDR2 FQGNSA come from the germline V gene. This CDR3 contains 14 residues. The CDR3 reads CASSLEIGPLGAFF. CDR3 nucleotide sequence: TGTGCCAGCAGCTTAGAAATAGGTCCACTGGGGGCTTTCTTT.

Only a few counts were recorded for this clonotype. The J gene is TRBJ1-1, the V gene TRBV10-3; D not certain. The V gene lost 4 bases and the J gene lost 4 bases, with 13 bases spanning the gap. This CDR3 region has 14 residues. Germline assignment: CDR1 ENHRY and CDR2 SYGVKD. The CDR3 nucleotides are TGTGCCATCAGTGGGACGGACTATAGCACTGAAGCTTTCTTT. Translating gives CAISGTDYSTEAFF.

The chain joins TRBV20-1 to TRBJ2-1; D is unclear. CDR3 size: 13 residues. Trimming removed 1 base from V and 11 bases from J, with 15 bases in between. Germline V lookup: CDR1 DFQATT, CDR2 SNEGSKA (reference sequence). This chain's CDR3 is CSARVRTTLQQFF. The DNA for the CDR3 is TGCAGTGCTAGAGTTCGCACGACCCTTCAGCAGTTCTTC.

The J gene is TRBJ2-3, the V gene TRBV2, with 10 bases lining up with TRBD2. Trimming removed 3 bases from V and 1 base from J; junction bases left unmatched: 10. This CDR3 is 18 amino acids long. Germline V gene data show CDR1 as SNHLY and CDR2 as FYNNEI. CDR3 region: CASSDDNLAGDRTDTQYF. CDR3 coding DNA: TGTGCCAGCAGTGACGACAACCTAGCGGGGGACCGCACAGATACGCAGTATTTT.

The chain links TRBV12-3 or TRBV12-4 to TRBJ2-4; the D gene could be TRBD1 or TRBD2 (5 bases each). The J call may not be correct, given that the DNA end is closer to TRBJ2-5. This CDR3 has 13 residues. CDR3 sequence: CASRDTGRETQYF. The CDR3 nucleotides are TGTGCCAGCAGAGATACGGGGCGAGAGACCCAGTACTTC.

As concerns this clonotype: Germline is not matched at one junction end, which may reflect a read error. The rearrangement joins TRBV29-1 to TRBJ2-5; no clear D. TRBJ2-7 matches the DNA end more closely, so the J call is doubtful. CDR3 length equals 11 residues. Germline loops: CDR1 SQVTM, CDR2 ANQGSEA. CDR3 in amino acids: CSVVGSFEQYF. The CDR3 DNA sequence: TGCAGCGTTGTGGGTTCCTTCGAGCAGTACTTC.

This chain uses TRBV6-1 with TRBJ1-5; TRBD1 agrees at 10 bases. The CDR3 sequence is 16 residues long. J gave up 2 bases and V 9 bases, and 10 bases lay outside the gene matches. Looked up from germline, CDR1 is MNHNS and CDR2 is SASEGT. The CDR3 is CARDRDRGDRNQPQHF. Written as DNA, the CDR3 is TGTGCCAGGGACCGGGACAGGGGCGATCGCAATCAGCCCCAGCATTTT.

The genes are TRBV7-2 and TRBJ2-1, with 12 bases fitting TRBD2. The CDR3 runs to 16 residues. V lost 1 base, J lost 5 bases, and 3 bases stayed unmatched. Germline-derived CDR1 and CDR2 are SGHTA and FQGNSA. CDR3 bases: TGTGCCAGCAGCTTAGTCTGGACTAGCGGGAACAATGAGCAGTTCTTC. The encoded protein is CASSLVWTSGNNEQFF.

J is TRBJ1-1 and V is TRBV5-1; the D gene is possibly TRBD1 (5 bases). The CDR3 length is 15 residues. V lost 0 bases, J lost 7 bases, and 16 bases lay in between. From germline, CDR1 is SGHRS and CDR2 YFSETQ. The CDR3 nucleotides read TGCGCCAGCAGCTTGGGCGGGGGGGAATCAGGTGAAGCTTTCTTT. As protein: CASSLGGGESGEAFF.

The CDR3 spells CASSLEGTFDQPQHF. The CDR3 DNA reads as TGTGCCAGCAGCTTAGAGGGGACCTTCGATCAGCCCCAGCATTTT. The V gene is TRBV7-9, the J gene TRBJ1-5, with D tentatively TRBD1 (5 bases). Looked up from germline, CDR1 is SEHNR and CDR2 is FQNEAQ (reference sequence). The CDR3 sequence is 15 residues long. Trimming stripped 1 base from V and 5 bases from J, with 12 bases between.

The chain links TRBV7-9 to TRBJ2-3; D might be TRBD1 (6 bases). Trimming pared 5 bases from V and 6 bases from J, leaving 9 bases between. The CDR3 consists of 12 residues. CDR1 is SEHNR and CDR2 is FQNEAQ in the germline V gene (reference sequence). Written as DNA, the CDR3 is TGTGCCAGCAGCCGGACAGATGATACGCAGTATTTT. Amino acid sequence: CASSRTDDTQYF.

As for this clonotype: A single base separates this from a much larger clone, so it may be a read error. The chain links TRBV10-3 to TRBJ2-3; D gene ambiguous. CDR3 length: 14 amino acids. Trimming removed 6 bases at V and 2 bases at J, with 12 bases between. CDR1 and CDR2 (germline): ENHRY, SYGVKD. The CDR3 spells CAISHTGTTDTQYF. The CDR3 bases are TGTGCCATCAGCCACACGGGTACCACAGATACGCAGTATTTT.

This chain connects TRBV6-2 or TRBV6-3 to TRBJ1-1; D ambiguous. Trimming shortened V by 2 bases and J by 4 bases, and 17 bases separated the two germline ends. Germline V gene data show CDR1 as MNHEY and CDR2 as SVGEGT. This CDR3 has 16 residues. The CDR3 sequence: CASSYPQTRGVTEAFF. CDR3 DNA sequence: TGTGCCAGCAGTTACCCCCAAACGCGCGGGGTCACTGAAGCTTTCTTT.

This clonotype has a handful of counts. The chain has TRBV12-3 or TRBV12-4 and TRBJ2-3, with 7 bases lining up with TRBD2. This CDR3 comprises 14 residues. Trimming took 10 bases from V and 6 from J; bases not matched to a gene: 13. This chain's CDR3 is CATHVGGGRDTQYF. The CDR3 bases are TGTGCCACCCATGTTGGCGGGGGTCGGGATACGCAGTATTTT.

This clonotype was counted only a few times. The chain recombines TRBV10-3 with TRBJ2-3; the match to TRBD1 covers 7 bases. The CDR3 is 12 amino acids. CDR1 is ENHRY, CDR2 SYGVKD, per germline. Trimming took 8 bases from V and 4 from J; bases not matched to a gene: 3. CDR3 coding DNA: TGTGCCATCGGCACAGGGGCAGATACGCAGTATTTT. Translated, it gives CAIGTGADTQYF.

This clonotype was picked up many times. The chain is built from TRBV4-3 and TRBJ1-2, with D unclear. Germline V gives CDR1 LGHNA, CDR2 YSLEER. Trimming took 0 bases from V and 5 from J, leaving 13 bases between them. The CDR3 runs 15 residues. The CDR3 sequence: CASSQDPAQAYGYTF. CDR3 nucleotides: TGCGCCAGCAGCCAAGATCCAGCCCAAGCGTATGGCTACACCTTC.

The V and J genes are TRBV29-1 and TRBJ2-3; 7 positions match TRBD2. The CDR3 has 14 amino acids. With 4 bases clipped from V and 2 bases from J, the junction kept 6 bases outside the gene matches. Germline V CDR1 and CDR2: SQVTM, ANQGSEA. CDR3 amino acids: CSVAPAGNTDTQYF. CDR3 sequence (DNA): TGCAGCGTTGCCCCAGCGGGGAACACAGATACGCAGTATTTT.

This clonotype was observed a few times. The chain joins TRBV6-2 or TRBV6-3 to TRBJ1-6; possible D gene TRBD1, 5 bases. The length of the CDR3 is 15 residues. With 6 bases removed from V and 3 bases from J, the gap between germline ends came to 12 bases. Germline V lookup: CDR1 MNHEY, CDR2 SVGEGT. The DNA for the CDR3 is TGTGCCAGCAGCCAAAGGACAAACTATAATTCACCCCTCCACTTT. Translating it yields CASSQRTNYNSPLHF.

The chain has TRBV28 and TRBJ1-2, with D tentatively TRBD1 (5 bases). V lost 6 bases to trimming and J lost 4 bases, with 12 bases between them. This CDR3 comprises 13 residues. Germline assignment: CDR1 MDHEN and CDR2 SYDVKM. CDR3 in DNA: TGTGCCAGCAGAGAGACAGAGGCCTATGGCTACACCTTC. Protein sequence: CASRETEAYGYTF.

V and J are TRBV2 and TRBJ2-3; the D is unclear. Trimming pared 1 base from V and 10 bases from J, leaving 12 bases between. The CDR3 consists of 13 residues. From germline, CDR1 is SNHLY and CDR2 FYNNEI. The CDR3 loop is CASSEGVMDAQYF. CDR3 bases: TGTGCCAGCAGTGAAGGGGTAATGGATGCGCAGTATTTT.

This clonotype has more than one count but fewer than ten. The chain recombines TRBV11-2 with TRBJ2-1, with a tentative D call TRBD2 (7 bases). Trimming cost V 2 bases and J 2 bases, with 13 bases left between them. The length of the CDR3 is 16 residues. Germline CDR1 and CDR2: SGHAT and FQNNGV. The chain's CDR3 is CASSLQSGDTYNEQFF. In DNA, the CDR3 is TGTGCCAGCAGCTTACAAAGCGGGGACACCTACAATGAGCAGTTCTTC.

The chain joins TRBV12-3 or TRBV12-4 to TRBJ2-5; D not resolved. The germline V and J ends were trimmed by 5 bases and 4 bases, with 23 bases remaining between them. The CDR3 extends over 17 amino acids. The CDR3 reads CASSPNSAIILRETQYF. CDR3 DNA: TGTGCCAGCAGTCCGAACTCGGCCATCATCTTGAGAGAGACCCAGTACTTC.

This clonotype was seen a single time. The chain has TRBV20-1 and TRBJ1-1, with 8 bases aligning to TRBD1. CDR1 and CDR2 (germline): DFQATT, SNEGSKA (reference sequence). This CDR3 has 15 residues. Trimming at V came to 2 bases and at J to 4 bases, leaving 9 bases not matched to a gene. CDR3 in amino acids: CSARLVGQGTTEAFF. The CDR3 nucleotides read TGCAGTGCTAGACTCGTCGGACAGGGTACCACTGAAGCTTTCTTT.

At least ten counts were recorded for this clonotype. This chain links TRBV7-9 with TRBJ2-3; D unresolved. Deletions cut 5 bases from V and 2 bases from J, with 17 bases between. Germline CDR1 and CDR2: SEHNR and FQNEAQ (reference sequence). This CDR3 contains 16 residues. The CDR3 nucleotides read TGTGCCAGCAGCCGAGGATCCAGTTCACCCACAGATACGCAGTATTTT. It yields the protein CASSRGSSSPTDTQYF. The whole variable domain, filled in from reference TRBV7-9 and TRBJ2-3, reads DTGVSQNPRHKITKRGQNVTFRCDPISEHNRLYWYRQTLGQGPEFLTYFQNEAQLEKSRLLSDRFSAERPKGSFSTLEIQRTEQGDSAMYLCASSRGSSSPTDTQYFGPGTRLTVL.

V usage is TRBV9 and J usage is TRBJ2-2; 7 nucleotides agree with TRBD1. The CDR3 spans 15 residues. Losses at the gene ends were 4 bases for V and 4 bases for J; bases not matched to a gene: 7. CDR1 and CDR2 from the germline V gene are SGDLS and YYNGEE. The CDR3 DNA reads TGTGCCAGCAGCCCCTGGGACAGCCCCACCGGGGAGCTGTTTTTT. Translation gives CASSPWDSPTGELFF.

This clonotype has a handful of counts. The V call is TRBV3-1, the J call TRBJ2-7; 7 nucleotides match TRBD1. The V gene end was trimmed by 4 bases and the J gene end by 11 bases; junction bases not matched to a gene: 14. Germline-derived CDR1 and CDR2 are LGHDT and YNNKEL (reference sequence). This CDR3 region has 14 residues. The CDR3 coding sequence is TGTGCCAGCAGCCGCCGGACAGGTGAACGATCAAAGTACTTC. Protein: CASSRRTGERSKYF.

This clonotype has ten or more counts. The rearrangement links TRBV11-2 to TRBJ2-3, with unresolved D. V dropped 1 base and J dropped 2 bases, with 7 bases sitting between them. This CDR3 contains 14 residues. Germline values: CDR1 SGHAT, CDR2 FQNNGV. DNA for the CDR3: TGTGCCAGCAGCTTAGGGGTTCCCACAGATACGCAGTATTTT. Its translation: CASSLGVPTDTQYF.

The chain recombines TRBV5-1 with TRBJ2-1; no definite D call. Trimming cost V 0 bases and J 8 bases, with 15 bases left between them. The CDR3 consists of 15 residues. Germline V gene data show CDR1 as SGHRS and CDR2 as YFSETQ. The CDR3 DNA is TGCGCCAGCAGCTTGGGCAACCTCGGTGGAGATGAGCAGTTCTTC. Amino acid sequence: CASSLGNLGGDEQFF. The entire variable domain, with the rest obtained from reference TRBV5-1 and TRBJ2-1, is as follows: KAGVTQTPRYLIKTRGQQVTLSCSPISGHRSVSWYQQTPGQGLQFLFEYFSETQRNKGNFPGRFSGRQFSNSRSEMNVSTLELGDSALYLCASSLGNLGGDEQFFGPGTRLTVL.